One sample yielded the 8 T cell receptor beta chains listed below, sequenced in a study of blood T cells in healthy people across ages. Next came a second PCR, run for roughly 6 to 11 cycles, which used a sample-barcoded 5' primer along with a J-beta primer mix. TCRdb analysed the 5' RACE reads with MiXCR anew, one entry per CDR3 protein. The sample yields around 1,900,000 distinct CDR3 sequences, 35% to 50% seen once. The material sequenced was blood. The origin of the receptors is a human donor in good health.

The chain couples TRBV19 to TRBJ1-5; D remains ambiguous. Trimming pared 5 bases from V and 2 bases from J, leaving 13 bases between. This CDR3 has 15 residues. Germline V gene data show CDR1 as LNHDA and CDR2 as SQIVND (reference sequence). Here the CDR3 DNA reads TGTGCCAGTAGTTTGACGAGGGTTGGCAATCAGCCCCAGCATTTT. Protein sequence: CASSLTRVGNQPQHF. Full variable domain (remainder filled in from reference TRBV19 and TRBJ1-5): DGGITQSPKYLFRKEGQNVTLSCEQNLNHDAMYWYRQDPGQGLRLIYYSQIVNDFQKGDIAEGYSVSREKKESFPLTVTSAQKNPTAFYLCASSLTRVGNQPQHFGDGTRLSIL.

The CDR3 coding sequence is TGTGCCAGCAGCTTAGGACCCCCTAGCAATGAGCAGTTCTTC. This gives the protein CASSLGPPSNEQFF. The V call is TRBV11-3, the J call TRBJ2-1, with no clear D. Between the trimmed V and J ends, which lost 1 base and 6 bases, there was a span of 10 bases. The CDR3 covers 14 residues. Germline V lookup: CDR1 SGHNT, CDR2 YENEEA.

J is TRBJ1-1 and V is TRBV7-2; D unclear. The germline V and J ends were trimmed by 4 bases and 1 base, with 7 bases remaining between them. CDR1 is SGHTA and CDR2 is FQGNSA in the germline V gene. CDR3 length: 13 amino acids. The CDR3 region is CASSSQRNTEAFF. The CDR3 DNA reads TGTGCCAGCAGCTCACAGAGGAACACTGAAGCTTTCTTT.

This clonotype appeared a few times. The genes are TRBV12-3 or TRBV12-4 and TRBJ1-1, with D maybe TRBD1 (5 bases). This CDR3 has 12 residues. V lost 6 bases to trimming and J lost 11 bases, with 16 bases between them. Written as DNA, the CDR3 is TGTGCCAGCAGATATGACAGATCGCGGGCTTTCTTT. Amino acid sequence: CASRYDRSRAFF.

The chain employs TRBV6-5 and TRBJ2-5; 7 positions match TRBD2. Germline V gene data show CDR1 as MNHEY and CDR2 as SVGAGI. There are 14 residues in the CDR3. The J segment lost 3 bases and the V segment lost 6 bases, leaving 7 bases of the junction unmatched. The CDR3 here is CASSRTRTEETQYF. CDR3 in DNA: TGTGCCAGCAGCCGGACTAGGACCGAAGAGACCCAGTACTTC.

This chain uses TRBV29-1 with TRBJ2-1; D is tentatively TRBD1 or TRBD2 (6 bases each). The CDR3 consists of 12 residues. Trimming shortened V by 6 bases and J by 8 bases, and 14 bases separated the two germline ends. Per germline, CDR1 SQVTM and CDR2 ANQGSEA. This chain's CDR3 is CSVRGQGYEQFF. The CDR3 bases are TGCAGCGTGCGGGGACAAGGATATGAGCAGTTCTTC.

This clonotype was found many times. Here the CDR3 DNA reads TGTGCCAGCAGTTTACTCGGGGAGAATGAAAAACTGTTTTTT. Encoded protein: CASSLLGENEKLFF. The chain has TRBV12-3 or TRBV12-4 and TRBJ1-4, with D unclear. The V and J ends lost 2 bases and 5 bases respectively, with 9 bases between them. The CDR3 contains 14 residues.

This clonotype occurred a few times. The chain combines TRBV20-1 with TRBJ2-1; D unclear. Trimming stripped 5 bases from V and 9 bases from J, with 11 bases between. The CDR3 extends over 11 amino acids. Germline loops: CDR1 DFQATT, CDR2 SNEGSKA (reference sequence). The CDR3 coding sequence is TGCAGTGCTGCCATAAGTGTTGAGCAGTTCTTC. This codes for CSAAISVEQFF.